A single sample gave rise to the 16 T cell receptor beta chains below, sequenced in a study of monozygotic twins with inflammatory bowel disease. For each CDR3 protein, TCRdb gives one entry from its re-call of the 5' RACE reads, without DNA. Seen in this sample are nearly 450,000 distinct CDR3 sequences; the ten most common clones hold about 2.6%. Sequenced: blood. The receptors were sampled from a human donor with ulcerative colitis or Crohn's disease, or a healthy co-twin of an affected twin (not recorded which).

The V gene is TRBV10-2, the J gene TRBJ2-7; TCRdb lists TRBD2, though no DNA is available to test this call. The CDR3 runs to 15 residues. CDR1 is WSHSY and CDR2 is SAAADI in the germline V gene. CDR3 sequence: CASRKLAGETYEQYF.

The rearrangement joins TRBV6-1 to TRBJ2-5. Per the germline V gene, CDR1 is MNHNS and CDR2 is SASEGT. This CDR3 has 11 amino acids. The CDR3 loop reads CASAWMETQYF.

The rearrangement links TRBV29-1 to TRBJ2-1; as DNA is missing, the TRBD1 call by TCRdb cannot be tested. Germline V gene data show CDR1 as SQVTM and CDR2 as ANQGSEA. The CDR3 has 19 amino acids. CDR3 in amino acids: CSASQGAGRLFSSYNEQFF.

The V and J genes are TRBV29-1 and TRBJ1-2; the D call of TRBD1 rests on TCRdb alone, since no DNA is present to check it. This CDR3 region has 14 residues. Germline lookup yields CDR1 SQVTM and CDR2 ANQGSEA. CDR3 amino acids: CSVESLGTRYGYTF.

This chain connects TRBV5-6 to TRBJ1-2; TCRdb outputs TRBD1, but without DNA this stays unchecked. CDR3 length: 15 residues. Germline CDR1 reads SGHDT; CDR2 reads YYEEEE. The CDR3 spells CARSLEQGANYGYTF.

The J gene is TRBJ1-5, the V gene TRBV5-1; TCRdb calls TRBD1, which cannot be checked without DNA. Per the germline V gene, CDR1 is SGHRS and CDR2 is YFSETQ. The CDR3 spans 15 residues. The chain's CDR3 is CASSLGGSGNQPQHF. Drawing the rest from reference TRBV5-1 and TRBJ1-5, the complete variable domain is KAGVTQTPRYLIKTRGQQVTLSCSPISGHRSVSWYQQTPGQGLQFLFEYFSETQRNKGNFPGRFSGRQFSNSRSEMNVSTLELGDSALYLCASSLGGSGNQPQHFGDGTRLSIL.

The chain is built from TRBV12-3 or TRBV12-4 and TRBJ2-7. There are 11 residues in the CDR3. CDR3 sequence: CASSLWPEQYF.

This chain joins TRBV10-3 and TRBJ1-1; the TCRdb D gene call, TRBD1, has no DNA to confirm it. The CDR3 has 14 amino acids. Germline V CDR1 and CDR2: ENHRY, SYGVKD. Here the CDR3 reads CAISGGGGGTEAFF.

The chain links TRBV3-1 to TRBJ2-1; with no DNA, the TCRdb D assignment of TRBD2 cannot be verified. The CDR3 spans 14 residues. CDR1 is LGHDT and CDR2 is YNNKEL in the germline V gene (reference sequence). The CDR3 is CASSRQSLVYERFF.

V is TRBV12-3 or TRBV12-4 and J is TRBJ1-5; with no DNA, the TCRdb D assignment of TRBD1 cannot be verified. This CDR3 is built from 15 residues. The CDR3: CASSLGQGLNQPQHF.

The V and J genes are TRBV2 and TRBJ1-2. The CDR3 is 15 amino acids. Germline values: CDR1 SNHLY, CDR2 FYNNEI. This CDR3 is CASSRNRASNYGYTF.

The gene calls are TRBV12-3 or TRBV12-4 and TRBJ1-1. The CDR3 has 12 residues. The CDR3: CASSHTVVSAFF.

The chain carries TRBV7-2 and TRBJ2-3; TCRdb lists TRBD2, though no DNA is available to test this call. Germline V gene sequence: CDR1 SGHTA, CDR2 FQGNSA. This CDR3 is 16 amino acids long. The CDR3 here is CASSYTSGSTPGTQYF.

The V and J genes are TRBV24-1 and TRBJ2-1; TCRdb calls TRBD1, which cannot be checked without DNA. This CDR3 has 11 residues. Germline V gives CDR1 KGHDR, CDR2 SFDVKD. The CDR3 sequence is CATAQGDEQFF.

The chain employs TRBV9 and TRBJ2-7; the TCRdb call, TRBD1, lacks DNA for checking. Germline CDR1 reads SGDLS; CDR2 reads YYNGEE. The CDR3 runs to 13 residues. This chain's CDR3 is CASSVDWGNEQYF.

The chain couples TRBV20-1 to TRBJ1-2. Germline CDR1 and CDR2: DFQATT and SNEGSKA (reference sequence). This CDR3 region has 14 residues. This CDR3 is CSAPTAVEVYGYTF.